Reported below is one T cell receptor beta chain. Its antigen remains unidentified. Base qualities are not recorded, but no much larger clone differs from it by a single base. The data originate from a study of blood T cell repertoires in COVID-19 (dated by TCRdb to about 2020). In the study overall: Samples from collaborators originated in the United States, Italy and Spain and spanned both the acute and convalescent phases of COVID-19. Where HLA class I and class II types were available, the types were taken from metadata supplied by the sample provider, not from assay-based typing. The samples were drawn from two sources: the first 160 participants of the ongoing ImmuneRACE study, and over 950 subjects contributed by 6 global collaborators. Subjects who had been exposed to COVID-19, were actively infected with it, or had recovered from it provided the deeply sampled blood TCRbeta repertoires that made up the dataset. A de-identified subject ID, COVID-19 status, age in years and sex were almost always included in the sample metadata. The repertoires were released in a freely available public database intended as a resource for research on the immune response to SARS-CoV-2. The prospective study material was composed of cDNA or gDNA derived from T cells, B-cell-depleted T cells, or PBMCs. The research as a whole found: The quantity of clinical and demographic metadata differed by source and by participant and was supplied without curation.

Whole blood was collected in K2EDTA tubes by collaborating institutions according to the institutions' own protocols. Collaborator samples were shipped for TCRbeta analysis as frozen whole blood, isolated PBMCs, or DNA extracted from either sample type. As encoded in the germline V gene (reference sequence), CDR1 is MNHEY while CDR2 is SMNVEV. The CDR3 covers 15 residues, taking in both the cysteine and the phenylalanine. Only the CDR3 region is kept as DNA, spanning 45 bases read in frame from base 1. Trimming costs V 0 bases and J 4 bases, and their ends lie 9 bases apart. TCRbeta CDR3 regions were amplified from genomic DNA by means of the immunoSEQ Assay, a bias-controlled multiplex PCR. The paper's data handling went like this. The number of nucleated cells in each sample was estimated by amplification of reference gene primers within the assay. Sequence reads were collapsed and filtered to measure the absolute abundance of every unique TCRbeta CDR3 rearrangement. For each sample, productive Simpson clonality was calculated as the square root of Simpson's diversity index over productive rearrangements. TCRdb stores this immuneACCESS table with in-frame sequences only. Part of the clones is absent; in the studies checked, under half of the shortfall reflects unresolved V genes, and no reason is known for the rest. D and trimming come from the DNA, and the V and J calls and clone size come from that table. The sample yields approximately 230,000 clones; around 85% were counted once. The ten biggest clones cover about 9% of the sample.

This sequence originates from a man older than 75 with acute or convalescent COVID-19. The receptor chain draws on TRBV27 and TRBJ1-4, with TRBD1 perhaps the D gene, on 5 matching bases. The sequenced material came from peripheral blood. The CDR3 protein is CASSLSGGINEKLFF. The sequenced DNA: TGTGCCAGCAGTTTATCCGGGGGGATTAATGAAAAACTGTTTTTT. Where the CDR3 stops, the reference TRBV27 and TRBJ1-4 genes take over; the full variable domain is EAQVTQNPRYLITVTGKKLTVTCSQNMNHEYMSWYRQDPGLGLRQIYYSMNVEVTDKGDVPEGYKVSRKEKRNFPLILESPSPNQTSLYFCASSLSGGINEKLFFGSGTQLSVL.